This is a list of T cell receptor beta chains from one sample in a study of Graves' ophthalmopathy and Graves' hyperthyroidism. TCRdb analysed the multiplex PCR reads with MiXCR anew, one entry per CDR3 protein. This sample has about 660,000 distinct CDR3 sequences, with just over 40% found just once. The sequencing input was peripheral blood. These receptors came from an adult man with Graves' ophthalmopathy. The CDR3 runs from the conserved cysteine through the conserved F or W. A D gene is named only where the DNA matches it firmly. Not all rows give a size; the values are once, few, many and, for expanded clones, a class.

V gene	D gene	clone size	J gene	CDR3 DNA	CDR3 protein
TRBV20-1	TRBD1	NA	TRBJ1-5	TGCAGTGCTCACAGGGGGCTGAATCAGCCCCAGCATTTT	CSAHRGLNQPQHF
TRBV10-3	NA	many	TRBJ1-1	TGTGCCATCAGTGAGTTTCTGGGTAAAGGTACTGAAGCTTTCTTT	CAISEFLGKGTEAFF
TRBV19	NA	NA	TRBJ2-2	TGTGCCAGTACCATTAAACCTACCGTGGCCGGGGAGCTGTTTTTT	CASTIKPTVAGELFF
TRBV5-4	NA	NA	TRBJ2-7	TGTGCCAGCAGAAACCAGGGGCCCAGTACCCACGAGCAGTACTTC	CASRNQGPSTHEQYF
TRBV19	NA	many	TRBJ1-5	TGTGCCAGTAGTATCAGTAGTTCCTTTAGCAATCAGCCCCAGCATTTT	CASSISSSFSNQPQHF
TRBV7-8	NA	NA	TRBJ1-1	TGTGCCAGCAGCTTATTTGGAGTCGAAGAGGGCACTGAAGCTTTCTTT	CASSLFGVEEGTEAFF
TRBV10-3	NA	NA	TRBJ1-2	TGTGCCATCAGTGAGGGAGGGAACTATGGCCACACCTTC	CAISEGGNYGHTF
TRBV20-1	TRBD1	many	TRBJ1-1	TGCAGTGCCTTTAGTGGGACAGCGAACACTGAAGCTTTCTTT	CSAFSGTANTEAFF
TRBV29-1	NA	NA	TRBJ2-5	TGCAGCTTAATACTCAAAGGGACCCAGTACTTC	CSLILKGTQYF
TRBV10-2	TRBD2	NA	TRBJ2-7	TGCGCCAGCAGTGATAACCTAGCCAGGACTAGCGGTTCCTACGAGCAGTACTTC	CASSDNLARTSGSYEQYF
TRBV24-1	NA	NA	TRBJ2-7	TGTGCCACCAGTGCCGACAGCACAGATAACGAGCAGTACTTC	CATSADSTDNEQYF
TRBV10-3	NA	few	TRBJ1-6	TGTGCCATCAGTGATGGGCGAGGGACTTCACCCCTCCACTTT	CAISDGRGTSPLHF
TRBV9	TRBD1	NA	TRBJ2-2	TGTGCCAGCAGCCCCACCCCTACGACAGGGCCCAACACCGGGGAGCTGTTTTTT	CASSPTPTTGPNTGELFF
TRBV5-1	NA	many	TRBJ2-2	TGCGCCAGCAGCTTGTCCTCAGGGAACACCGGGGAGCTGTTTTTT	CASSLSSGNTGELFF
TRBV4-1	NA	few	TRBJ1-3	TGCGCCAGCAGCCAAGCCCGGGCAGCTGACACCATATATTTT	CASSQARAADTIYF
TRBV7-2	TRBD1	NA	TRBJ2-5	TGTGCCAGCAGCCCCGGGACAGGGCGACGTGAGACCCAGTACTTC	CASSPGTGRRETQYF
TRBV24-1	TRBD1	NA	TRBJ2-1	TGTGCCACCAGCCGCGACCGGGACAGGGGGCGTTTCTTC	CATSRDRDRGRFF
TRBV7-2	NA	NA	TRBJ2-2	TGTGCCTGGAGTGTCTGGTATGGGACAAGGAACACCGGGGAGCTGTTTTTT	CAWSVWYGTRNTGELFF
TRBV7-8	TRBD2	many	TRBJ2-7	TGTGCCAGCAGCACGACCACTAGCGGGAGTATGTCCTTC	CASSTTTSGSMSF
TRBV2	TRBD2	many	TRBJ2-5	TGTGCCAGCAGGGGACTAGCGGGGGGACAGGAAAAGACCCAGTACTTC	CASRGLAGGQEKTQYF
TRBV12-3/TRBV12-4	TRBD1	many	TRBJ1-6	TGTGCCAGCAGTTGGGACAGAACAAATTCACCCCTCCACTTT	CASSWDRTNSPLHF
TRBV10-1	NA	NA	TRBJ1-2	TGCGCCAGCAGTGAGTCGGGCGTGGGTGCCTATGGCTACACCTTC	CASSESGVGAYGYTF
TRBV2	NA	NA	TRBJ2-2	TGTGCCAGCAGTTCCAGAGCGGGCGGGGAGCTGTTTTTT	CASSSRAGGELFF
TRBV11-3	NA	many	TRBJ1-1	TGTGCCAGCAGCCCGAATCGGGCGGATGAAGCTTTCTTT	CASSPNRADEAFF
TRBV10-3	TRBD1	NA	TRBJ1-1	TGTGCCATCAGGAGGCCGGGACAGGGTGAAGCTTTCTTT	CAIRRPGQGEAFF
TRBV11-2	NA	many	TRBJ2-7	TGTGCCAGCAGCTTCAGTGACGAGCAGTACTTC	CASSFSDEQYF
TRBV25-1	NA	once	TRBJ1-6	TGTGCCAGCAGACAAGCTGGGAGTCCACCCCTCCACTTT	CASRQAGSPPLHF
TRBV29-1	TRBD1	many	TRBJ1-1	TGCAGCGTCGGGACAGGGGCTTTGAACACTGAAGCTTTCTTT	CSVGTGALNTEAFF
TRBV5-8	NA	few	TRBJ2-2	TGTGCCAGCAGCTTGTCTGTGACCGGGGCCGGGGAGCTGTTTTTT	CASSLSVTGAGELFF
TRBV9	NA	NA	TRBJ2-5	TGTGCCAGCAGGGGTGGGTGGCAGGGGAGTAGGGAGACCCAGTACTTC	CASRGGWQGSRETQYF
TRBV10-3	TRBD1	NA	TRBJ1-1	TGTGCCATCAGGAGAAATCGGGACAGGGGGCACGACACTGAAGCTTTCTTT	CAIRRNRDRGHDTEAFF
TRBV12-3/TRBV12-4	NA	few	TRBJ1-4	TGTGCCAGCAGTATGGGACTTGGTGAAAAACTGTTTTTT	CASSMGLGEKLFF
TRBV12-5	TRBD1	few	TRBJ1-4	TGTGCTAGTGGTTTGAACCAGGGGGCCTGGGGTGAAAAACTGTTTTTT	CASGLNQGAWGEKLFF
TRBV12-3/TRBV12-4	TRBD1	many	TRBJ2-7	TGTGCCAGCTACCGGGACAGGGGCTCCTACGAGCAGTACTTC	CASYRDRGSYEQYF
TRBV19	NA	many	TRBJ2-7	TGTGCCAGTAGTCGAGCGGCCAATAACTACGAGCAGTACTTC	CASSRAANNYEQYF
TRBV9	NA	many	TRBJ1-6	TGTGCCAGCAGCGAAGGGACCCCAGGGTATAATTCACCCCTCCACTTT	CASSEGTPGYNSPLHF
TRBV19	TRBD2	many	TRBJ2-7	TGTGCCAGCTCTACTAGCGGGAGGTACGAGCAGTACTTC	CASSTSGRYEQYF
TRBV10-2	TRBD1	NA	TRBJ1-5	TGCGCCAGCAGTGCTACAGGGGTTCATCAGCCCCAGCATTTT	CASSATGVHQPQHF
TRBV20-1	NA	many	TRBJ1-1	TGCAGTGCTCGCTCGGATATGAACACTGAAGCTTTCTTT	CSARSDMNTEAFF
TRBV2	NA	NA	TRBJ1-5	TGTGCCAGCGGACCGGGACTAGCGGGGGAGCCCCAGCATTTT	CASGPGLAGEPQHF
TRBV4-1	NA	NA	TRBJ1-1	TGCGCCAGCAGCCAAGGTAAGAGGAGTTGGAGCACTGAAGCTTTCTTT	CASSQGKRSWSTEAFF
TRBV19	NA	many	TRBJ1-3	TGTGCCAGTAGGAACAGGCTCCGCTCTGGAAACACCATATATTTT	CASRNRLRSGNTIYF
TRBV29-1	NA	many	TRBJ2-7	TGCAGCGTTGAAGATCATGACTACGAGCAGTACTTC	CSVEDHDYEQYF
TRBV20-1	TRBD1	few	TRBJ1-5	TGCAGTGCTAGGCCCATAGACAGGGACAATCAGCCCCAGCATTTT	CSARPIDRDNQPQHF
TRBV9	NA	NA	TRBJ1-2	TGTGCCAGCAGCGTAGCCGAGACCTATGGCTACACCTTC	CASSVAETYGYTF
TRBV12-3/TRBV12-4	TRBD2	many	TRBJ2-6	TGTGCCAGCAGTCGGACTAGCGGGAGCTCTGGGGCCAACGTCCTGACTTTC	CASSRTSGSSGANVLTF
TRBV5-1	NA	many	TRBJ1-5	TGCGCCAGCAGTCAGGGTGGAGATCAGCCCCAGCATTTT	CASSQGGDQPQHF
TRBV5-5	TRBD1	many	TRBJ2-5	TGTGCCAGCAGCAACGACAGGGGAAGGGAGACCCAGTACTTC	CASSNDRGRETQYF
TRBV7-9	TRBD2	once	TRBJ2-7	TGTGCCAGCAGCGGCGCTAGCGGGGGGTCCTACGAGCAGTACTTC	CASSGASGGSYEQYF
TRBV2	NA	NA	TRBJ1-5	TGTGCCAGCAAAAGTTCCGACAGTTATCAGCCCCAGCATTTT	CASKSSDSYQPQHF
TRBV19	NA	NA	TRBJ1-2	TGTGCCAGTAGTCTGTCTGGAGGGGTTTTGACTTATGGCTACACCTTC	CASSLSGGVLTYGYTF
TRBV10-3	NA	NA	TRBJ2-7	TGTGCCAGCAGTTCGGCCAGGTGGTCCTACGAGCAGTACTTC	CASSSARWSYEQYF
TRBV7-8	NA	few	TRBJ2-2	TGTGCCAGCAGCTTAGCGCAGGGGGAGCTGTTTTTT	CASSLAQGELFF
TRBV19	NA	many	TRBJ1-5	TGTGCCAGTGGCGAAGTGGTCCGAACGACGCCCCAGCATTTT	CASGEVVRTTPQHF
TRBV9	TRBD1	many	TRBJ1-5	TGTGCCAGCAGCGTCGGGACAGACAATCAGCCCCAGCATTTT	CASSVGTDNQPQHF
TRBV24-1	NA	NA	TRBJ2-5	TGTGCCACCAGTATAATAACACCCCCAGGGGAGACCCAGTACTTC	CATSIITPPGETQYF